Below are 6 T cell receptor beta chains sequenced from a single sample in a study of cytomegalovirus exposure and HLA in healthy donors listed by TCRdb under 2017. The library relied on the immunoSEQ multiplex PCR assay. Sourced from immuneACCESS, this table was stored by TCRdb with only in-frame sequences that have V and J called. A share of the clones is absent; for the studies checked, an unresolved V gene accounts for under half, and the remainder has no known explanation. The sample table contains about 160,000 clones; only one count was recorded for around four fifths of them. 2% to 2.5% of the sample rests with the top ten. Sequenced sample: PBMCs. All receptors derive from a young man in good health and CMV-seropositive.

The chain uses TRBV6-6 and TRBJ2-3; 10 positions match TRBD2. Germline V CDR1 and CDR2: MNHNY, SVGAGI (reference sequence). This CDR3 is built from 16 residues. V dropped 5 bases and J dropped 4; count of bases not matched to a gene: 9. The CDR3 loop reads CASSGWSGGEADTQYF. The DNA of the CDR3 is TGTGCCAGCAGTGGATGGAGCGGGGGGGAGGCAGATACGCAGTATTTT.

The chain recombines TRBV5-1 with TRBJ1-2; 9 nucleotides line up with TRBD1. CDR3 size: 15 residues. V gave up 4 bases and J gave up 5 bases; unmatched junction bases: 9. Germline V CDR1 and CDR2: SGHRS, YFSETQ. The CDR3 here is CASSPTDRGGYGYTF. CDR3 nucleotide sequence: TGCGCCAGCAGCCCTACGGACAGGGGCGGGTATGGCTACACCTTC.

The rearrangement joins TRBV6-5 to TRBJ2-5, with D possibly being TRBD1 (6 bases). Per germline, CDR1 MNHEY and CDR2 SVGAGI. CDR3 length equals 16 residues. The ends were cut back, 2 bases at V and 1 base at J, with 14 bases in the middle. This CDR3 is CASSYSTGQTQETQYF. The CDR3 DNA is TGTGCCAGCAGTTACAGCACCGGACAGACCCAAGAGACCCAGTACTTC.

The CDR3 sequence is CASSKKPPGTGREKLFF. In DNA form, the CDR3 reads TGTGCCAGCTCCAAAAAGCCCCCGGGGACAGGGCGTGAAAAACTGTTTTTT. The chain carries TRBV27 and TRBJ1-4; 9 positions match TRBD1. Losses at the gene ends were 8 bases for V and 7 bases for J; bases not matched to a gene: 17. This CDR3 spans 17 amino acids. Germline values: CDR1 MNHEY, CDR2 SMNVEV (reference sequence).

The chain recombines TRBV7-6 with TRBJ1-2; 9 bases match TRBD1. The CDR3 runs 13 residues. V was pared by 4 bases and J by 7 bases, with 4 bases of the junction left unmatched. Per germline, CDR1 SGHVS and CDR2 FNYEAQ. CDR3 in DNA: TGTGCCAGCAGCTCGGGACAGGGACTTGGCTACACCTTC. Its protein is CASSSGQGLGYTF.

The chain employs TRBV2 and TRBJ2-7; 14 positions agree with TRBD2. Germline values: CDR1 SNHLY, CDR2 FYNNEI. V gave up 3 bases and J gave up 3 bases; unmatched junction bases: 1. The length of the CDR3 is 15 residues. CDR3 residues: CASSDGLAGGYEQYF. In DNA form, the CDR3 reads TGTGCCAGCAGTGATGGACTAGCGGGGGGCTACGAGCAGTACTTC.